These T cell receptor beta chains were read from a single sample in a study of cytomegalovirus exposure and HLA in healthy donors. The repertoire was sequenced with immunoSEQ multiplex PCR; TCRdb's copy has only in-frame clones and lacks some. The sample records 70,000 to 80,000 clones, roughly four fifths being singletons. The sequenced sample was PBMCs. These receptors originate from a man between 18 and 35 years old in good health and CMV-seronegative. Each CDR3 is given with its conserved first and last residue. A D gene is named only where the DNA matches it firmly.

cdr3_aa	d_call	v_call	cdr3_length	j_call
CASSLYRDRQETQYF	TRBD1	TRBV5-6	15	TRBJ2-5
CAWRLDSLEQYF	-	TRBV30	12	TRBJ2-7
CASSFEADFTDTQYF	-	TRBV7-2	15	TRBJ2-3
CSSSLGGGDSGYTF	TRBD1	TRBV7-9	14	TRBJ1-2
CSVVGGRNEKLFF	TRBD1	TRBV29-1	13	TRBJ1-4
CASSSVQGAKKTQYF	TRBD1	TRBV28	15	TRBJ2-5
CATSRGDRVMSYEQYF	TRBD1	TRBV15	16	TRBJ2-7
CASSLDRGYGTQYF	TRBD1	TRBV5-1	14	TRBJ2-5
CASSPLDRTTGELFF	-	TRBV4-2	15	TRBJ2-2
CASSARGRNTEAFF	-	TRBV25-1	14	TRBJ1-1
CASSLKAGGAGELFF	TRBD2	TRBV11-2	15	TRBJ2-2